Listed here are 9 T cell receptor beta chains from one sample, sequenced in a study of T cell repertoires in cytomegalovirus infection. The antigens of these receptors remain unknown. TCRdb recomputed calls from the reads with MiXCR, one row per CDR3 protein. Here the sample spans 900,000 to 950,000 distinct CDR3 sequences, around 31% being singletons. The sample was cultured CD8+ T cells from PBMCs, taken from culture after CMV antigen stimulation. Source of these receptors: a human donor in good health (CMV status not recorded). Some clones in this sample may be carry-over from other donors' samples.

This clonotype has only a few counts. The chain couples TRBV12-3 or TRBV12-4 to TRBJ1-5; D unclear. CDR3 length: 12 residues. Trimming removed 6 bases at V and 7 bases at J, with 10 bases between. The CDR3 loop is CASSTHGQPQHF. The CDR3 nucleotides read TGTGCCAGCAGCACCCATGGGCAGCCCCAGCATTTT.

The chain carries TRBV7-2 and TRBJ1-6; D gene ambiguous. The germline V gene has CDR1 SGHTA and CDR2 FQGNSA. Between the trimmed V and J ends, which lost 1 base and 9 bases, there was a span of 10 bases. The CDR3 is 14 amino acids. CDR3: CASSLGVGGSPLHF. Here the CDR3 DNA reads TGTGCCAGCAGCTTAGGGGTGGGAGGTTCACCCCTCCACTTT.

This clonotype was seen only a few times. The chain employs TRBV12-5 and TRBJ2-1; 9 nucleotides align to TRBD1. Germline-derived CDR1 and CDR2 are LGHNT and FRNRAP. The CDR3 length is 15 residues. Trimming took 2 bases from V and 9 from J; bases not matched to a gene: 8. The CDR3 loop reads CASGLPPGQGGEQFF. Here the CDR3 DNA reads TGTGCTAGTGGTTTGCCACCGGGACAGGGAGGTGAGCAGTTCTTC.

Concerning this clonotype: Its ends do not fully match the called genes, so a read error is possible. The chain carries TRBV7-6 and TRBJ1-1; 8 bases agree with TRBD1. CDR3 length equals 14 residues. The germline CDR1 and CDR2 sequences are SGHVS and FNYEAQ. The CDR3, as DNA: TGTGCCAGCAGCTTAGGGGAGGACAGGGAGACACCGGATTGG. This translates into CASSLGEDRETPDW. Supplemented by reference TRBV7-6 and TRBJ1-1, the full variable domain reads GAGVSQSPRYKVTKRGQDVALRCDPISGHVSLYWYRQALGQGPEFLTYFNYEAQQDKSGLPNDRFSAERPEGSISTLTIQRTEQRDSAMYRCASSLGEDRETPDWGQGTRLTVV.

The J gene is TRBJ2-7, the V gene TRBV10-3, with a weak D call TRBD1 (5 bases). The germline CDR1 and CDR2 sequences are ENHRY and SYGVKD. This CDR3 is built from 13 residues. V was pared by 2 bases and J by 4 bases, with 9 bases between. CDR3: CAISEAGPYEQYF. CDR3 nucleotide sequence: TGTGCCATCAGTGAGGCAGGGCCGTACGAGCAGTACTTC.

This chain uses TRBV12-3 or TRBV12-4 with TRBJ1-2; no clear D gene. CDR3 length equals 14 residues. Deletions cut 1 base from V and 2 bases from J, with 8 bases between. CDR3 in amino acids: CASSLENGNYGYTF. The CDR3 DNA sequence: TGTGCCAGCAGTTTAGAAAACGGGAACTATGGCTACACCTTC.

This clonotype has at least ten counts. The chain has TRBV7-6 and TRBJ2-2; D unresolved. V lost 3 bases and J 0 bases, leaving 14 bases between the germline ends. In germline, CDR1 is SGHVS, CDR2 FNYEAQ. The CDR3 covers 17 residues. The CDR3 loop is CASSFPRTATNTGELFF. CDR3 coding DNA: TGTGCCAGCAGCTTCCCTCGAACAGCGACGAACACCGGGGAGCTGTTTTTT.

This clonotype occurred a few times. The rearrangement joins TRBV27 to TRBJ1-2; D not resolved. The CDR3 has 14 amino acids. With 3 bases removed from V and 4 bases from J, the gap between germline ends came to 12 bases. CDR1 and CDR2 from the germline V gene are MNHEY and SMNVEV (reference sequence). CDR3 in amino acids: CASSFGRASYGYTF. The CDR3 coding sequence is TGTGCCAGCAGTTTCGGTCGGGCATCCTATGGCTACACCTTC.

This clonotype occurred a few times. V is TRBV5-8 and J is TRBJ1-6, with 8 bases fitting TRBD1. Germline values: CDR1 SGHTS, CDR2 YDEGEE. J lost 0 bases, V lost 1 base, and 12 bases had no gene match. The CDR3 totals 20 residues. The DNA for the CDR3 is TGTGCCAGCAGCTTGAACATGAGGGCAGGGGGCAACTCCTATAATTCACCCCTCCACTTT. It translates to CASSLNMRAGGNSYNSPLHF.